A single sample gave rise to the 32 T cell receptor beta chains below, sequenced in a study of blood T cell repertoires in COVID-19. Generated by immunoSEQ multiplex PCR, the TCRdb table keeps only in-frame clones and is missing some. Of 100,000 to 120,000 clones in the sample, 88% were seen once. Sequenced input: peripheral blood. The receptors here all came from a woman in her forties or fifties with acute or convalescent COVID-19.

This chain connects TRBV5-8 to TRBJ2-5; D unresolved. CDR3 length: 14 residues. V lost 4 bases to trimming and J lost 2 bases, with 12 bases between them. Germline CDR1 is SGHTS and CDR2 is YDEGEE. The CDR3 sequence: CASSRRGGQETQYF. The CDR3 coding sequence is TGTGCCAGCAGCCGTCGCGGCGGTCAAGAGACCCAGTACTTC.

The rearrangement joins TRBV2 to TRBJ1-4; no definite D call. The CDR3 extends over 15 amino acids. V lost 4 bases to trimming and J lost 13 bases, with 22 bases between them. Germline V gives CDR1 SNHLY, CDR2 FYNNEI. The CDR3 sequence: CASSGEAGFAGVLFF. Here the CDR3 DNA reads TGTGCCAGCAGTGGGGAGGCAGGCTTTGCAGGCGTACTGTTTTTT.

The V gene is TRBV6-5, the J gene TRBJ1-5, with a possible D match to TRBD1 (6 bases). Germline V lookup: CDR1 MNHEY, CDR2 SVGAGI. There are 13 residues in the CDR3. Deletions cut 8 bases from V and 4 bases from J, with 12 bases between. Written as DNA, the CDR3 is TGTGCCAGCGGAGGACAGCCGAATCAGCCCCAGCATTTT. Protein sequence: CASGGQPNQPQHF.

This clone was recorded only once. The chain couples TRBV4-2 to TRBJ2-1; D possibly corresponds to TRBD2 (6 bases). The CDR3 extends over 15 amino acids. The germline gives CDR1 LGHNA, CDR2 YNFKEQ. Trimming cost V 0 bases and J 2 bases, with 8 bases left between them. The CDR3 spells CASSQEKRAYNEQFF. The CDR3 DNA reads as TGTGCCAGCAGCCAAGAAAAGCGGGCCTACAATGAGCAGTTCTTC.

The chain's CDR3 is CAWGPLRLNTGELFF. The CDR3 DNA follows: TGTGCCTGGGGTCCTCTGCGGTTGAACACCGGGGAGCTGTTTTTT. The chain couples TRBV30 to TRBJ2-2; unclear D gene. Germline CDR1 is GTSNPN and CDR2 is SVGIG (reference sequence). The CDR3 consists of 15 residues. V lost 5 bases and J lost 1, with 14 bases in between.

The chain combines TRBV11-2 with TRBJ2-3, with D unclear. Germline lookup yields CDR1 SGHAT and CDR2 FQNNGV. The CDR3 is 14 amino acids. The V and J ends lost 1 base and 5 bases respectively, with 10 bases between them. The chain's CDR3 is CASSLAQVRDTQYF. In DNA form, the CDR3 reads TGTGCCAGCAGCTTAGCTCAGGTGAGAGATACGCAGTATTTT.

There are a few counts of this clone. The chain combines TRBV28 with TRBJ2-1, with D perhaps TRBD1 (6 bases). The germline V gene encodes CDR1 MDHEN and CDR2 SYDVKM. The CDR3 covers 14 residues. V lost 3 bases and J lost 8, with 14 bases in between. This chain's CDR3 is CASSLVGRGHEQFF. The CDR3 coding sequence is TGTGCCAGCAGTTTGGTAGGCAGGGGTCATGAGCAGTTCTTC.

V gene TRBV3-1 (or the pseudogene TRBV3-2) combines with J gene TRBJ2-2, with a weak D call TRBD2 (5 bases). Per germline, CDR1 LGHDT and CDR2 YNNKEL (reference sequence). Trimming took off 1 base at V and 4 bases at J, with 13 bases between the two ends. This CDR3 region has 16 residues. DNA of the CDR3: TGTGCCAGCAGCCAAGTGCGTGAGCGGACCACCGGGGAGCTGTTTTTT. This codes for CASSQVRERTTGELFF.

This sequence joins TRBV11-3 and TRBJ1-1; possible D gene TRBD1, 6 bases. With 1 base removed from V and 6 bases from J, the gap between germline ends came to 15 bases. Germline lookup yields CDR1 SGHNT and CDR2 YENEEA. This CDR3 has 15 residues. The CDR3 sequence is CASSLGMGAHAEAFF. For the CDR3, the DNA is TGTGCCAGCAGCTTAGGCATGGGGGCACACGCTGAAGCTTTCTTT.

V usage is TRBV20-1 and J usage is TRBJ1-5, with D maybe TRBD1 (5 bases). The ends were cut back, 3 bases at V and 2 bases at J, with 11 bases in the middle. There are 14 residues in the CDR3. Germline loops: CDR1 DFQATT, CDR2 SNEGSKA (reference sequence). The CDR3 loop reads CSASRGTGNQPQHF. The CDR3 bases are TGCAGTGCTAGTAGGGGCACGGGCAATCAGCCCCAGCATTTT.

J is TRBJ2-2 and V is TRBV3-1 (or the pseudogene TRBV3-2), with 9 positions matching TRBD1. Looked up from germline, CDR1 is LGHDT and CDR2 is YNNKEL (reference sequence). This CDR3 has 17 residues. Unmatched junction bases numbered 6, after V lost 4 bases and J lost 0 bases. CDR3 region: CASSLMTGGTNTGELFF. In nucleotides, the CDR3 is TGTGCCAGCAGCCTGATGACAGGGGGGACGAACACCGGGGAGCTGTTTTTT.

The chain couples TRBV10-3 to TRBJ2-1, with 9 bases that match TRBD2. Germline V gene lookup returns CDR1 ENHRY and CDR2 SYGVKD. Losses at the gene ends were 7 bases for V and 5 bases for J; bases not matched to a gene: 3. The CDR3 contains 13 residues. CDR3 nucleotide sequence: TGTGCCATCACTAGCGGGGTGGACAATGAGCAGTTCTTC. Protein sequence: CAITSGVDNEQFF.

The chain couples TRBV4-2 to TRBJ1-1; D gene unclear. This CDR3 has 14 amino acids. Trimming stripped 1 base from V and 1 base from J, with 7 bases between. Germline CDR1 and CDR2: LGHNA and YNFKEQ. CDR3 coding DNA: TGTGCCAGCAGCCAAGCCGGTGGGAACACTGAAGCTTTCTTT. Protein product: CASSQAGGNTEAFF.

In its sample, this clone was seen once. CDR3 nucleotide sequence: TGTGCCAGCAGCGAAAACAGGGGTAGCAAGTTTCCATACGAGCAGTACTTC. Amino acid sequence: CASSENRGSKFPYEQYF. V gene TRBV6-1 combines with J gene TRBJ2-7; TRBD1 matches 7 bases. After removal of 6 bases from V and 4 bases from J, the junction contained 18 bases not matched to a gene. Germline V gene lookup returns CDR1 MNHNS and CDR2 SASEGT. CDR3 length: 17 amino acids.

The CDR3: CASSPYLGRTVLDTDTQYF. DNA for the CDR3: TGTGCCAGCAGCCCGTACTTGGGGAGGACGGTTCTTGACACAGATACGCAGTATTTT. V usage is TRBV7-9 and J usage is TRBJ2-3; D may be TRBD2 (6 bases). The V end lost 5 bases, the J end lost 2 bases, and 26 bases lay between the germline ends. Germline assignment: CDR1 SEHNR and CDR2 FQNEAQ (reference sequence). This CDR3 is built from 19 residues.

The chain links TRBV28 to TRBJ2-7; TRBD1 matches 10 bases. The junction had 7 bases not matched to a gene; V was cut back by 3 bases and J by 5 bases. The CDR3 sequence is 15 residues long. Germline V gene data show CDR1 as MDHEN and CDR2 as SYDVKM. The CDR3 loop reads CASSFLGTGAHEQYF. CDR3 nucleotide sequence: TGTGCCAGCAGTTTCCTCGGGACAGGGGCCCACGAGCAGTACTTC.

The chain is built from TRBV5-1 and TRBJ1-1, with a possible D match to TRBD1 (5 bases). CDR1 SGHRS and CDR2 YFSETQ come from the germline V gene. V was shortened by 4 bases and J by 5 bases, with 15 bases between the two germline ends. The CDR3 is 14 residues long. The CDR3 region is CASSRDGSGTEAFF. The CDR3 DNA reads TGCGCCAGCAGCCGAGACGGATCAGGGACTGAAGCTTTCTTT.

This clone was detected a few times. The chain has TRBV3-1 (or the pseudogene TRBV3-2) and TRBJ1-2; possibly TRBD1 for D (5 bases). The V gene's germline CDR1 is LGHDT and CDR2 YNNKEL (reference sequence). V lost 4 bases, J lost 3 bases, and 18 bases lay in between. There are 16 residues in the CDR3. CDR3 residues: CASSRRARGIYYGYTF. The CDR3 DNA reads as TGTGCCAGCAGCCGACGGGCCCGGGGGATCTACTATGGCTACACCTTC.

This chain joins TRBV5-1 and TRBJ1-4, with D possibly TRBD1 on 5 matching bases. The CDR3 loop spans 16 amino acids. Trimming removed 2 bases at V and 0 bases at J, with 11 bases between. The germline V gene encodes CDR1 SGHRS and CDR2 YFSETQ. CDR3 loop: CASSFLQGTTNEKLFF. Written as DNA, the CDR3 is TGCGCCAGCAGCTTCCTCCAGGGAACAACTAATGAAAAACTGTTTTTT.

The chain recombines TRBV5-4 with TRBJ2-2, with a weak D call TRBD1 (5 bases). The germline V and J ends were trimmed by 0 bases and 4 bases, with 10 bases remaining between them. The CDR3 covers 15 residues. Germline loops: CDR1 SGHNT, CDR2 YYREEE (reference sequence). CDR3 DNA: TGTGCCAGCAGCTTGGCCAGGGATGGCACCGGGGAGCTGTTTTTT. Translation: CASSLARDGTGELFF.

V is TRBV18 and J is TRBJ1-3; the match to TRBD1 covers 10 bases. The J segment lost 2 bases and the V segment lost 3 bases, leaving 4 bases of the junction unmatched. Germline V gene data show CDR1 as KGHSH and CDR2 as LQKENI. This CDR3 is built from 16 residues. The CDR3, as DNA: TGTGCCAGCTCACCGCTAGGGACAGGGGCTGGAAACACCATATATTTT. Encoded protein: CASSPLGTGAGNTIYF.

J is TRBJ1-4 and V is TRBV9; 11 bases are shared with TRBD1. CDR3 length equals 14 residues. The J segment lost 4 bases and the V segment lost 7 bases, leaving 3 bases of the junction unmatched. CDR1 and CDR2 (germline): SGDLS, YYNGEE. Written as DNA, the CDR3 is TGTGCCAGCGGGACAGGGGGACGTAATGAAAAACTGTTTTTT. Protein: CASGTGGRNEKLFF.

J is TRBJ1-4 and V is TRBV5-8; possible D gene TRBD1, 6 bases. Trimming cost V 4 bases and J 7 bases, with 20 bases left between them. In germline, CDR1 is SGHTS, CDR2 YDEGEE. The length of the CDR3 is 16 residues. As DNA, the CDR3 is TGTGCCAGCAGCAGGGGGGGCGGTGCGACCTTTGAAAAACTGTTTTTT. Translation gives CASSRGGGATFEKLFF. Drawing the rest from reference TRBV5-8 and TRBJ1-4, the complete variable domain is EAGVTQSPTHLIKTRGQQATLRCSPISGHTSVYWYQQALGLGLQFLLWYDEGEERNRGNFPPRFSGRQFPNYSSELNVNALELEDSALYLCASSRGGGATFEKLFFGSGTQLSVL.

The J gene is TRBJ2-1, the V gene TRBV5-1; a possible D gene is TRBD2 (7 bases). This CDR3 spans 16 amino acids. Trimming removed 2 bases from V and 7 bases from J, with 19 bases in between. Germline V gene data show CDR1 as SGHRS and CDR2 as YFSETQ. The CDR3 nucleotides are TGCGCCAGCAGCTTTCAGCCCGGGGGGCCGACGAATGAGCAGTTCTTC. Its translation is CASSFQPGGPTNEQFF.

The rearrangement uses TRBV19 and TRBJ1-2; D remains ambiguous. V was cut by 5 bases and J by 8 bases, with 15 bases left in between. Germline CDR1 reads LNHDA; CDR2 reads SQIVND (reference sequence). The CDR3 consists of 13 residues. As DNA, the CDR3 is TGTGCCAGTAGTTCCGGAGGGTTGGAGGGCTACACCTTC. This translates into CASSSGGLEGYTF.

This rearrangement joins TRBV28 to TRBJ1-2; TRBD1 matches at 7 bases. CDR3 size: 16 residues. In germline, CDR1 is MDHEN, CDR2 SYDVKM. J gave up 7 bases and V 6 bases, and 17 bases lay outside the gene matches. In DNA form, the CDR3 reads TGTGCCAGCAGCCGATCTCGGGGCAGGGGGAATATTGGCTACACCTTC. As protein: CASSRSRGRGNIGYTF.

The rearrangement uses TRBV6-5 and TRBJ2-1, with TRBD2 matching over 7 bases. Trimming took 6 bases from V and 7 from J; bases not matched to a gene: 9. The CDR3 has 14 residues. From germline, CDR1 is MNHEY and CDR2 SVGAGI. The CDR3 DNA is TGTGCCAGCAGCCTGGGGGAGGGTTTGAATGAGCAGTTCTTC. The encoded protein is CASSLGEGLNEQFF.

The chain links TRBV6-5 to TRBJ2-3; unclear D gene. Trimming stripped 4 bases from V and 4 bases from J, with 15 bases between. Germline lookup yields CDR1 MNHEY and CDR2 SVGAGI. The CDR3 contains 15 residues. The CDR3 reads CASSSPPQSADTQYF. In DNA, the CDR3 is TGTGCCAGCAGTTCGCCCCCCCAAAGCGCAGATACGCAGTATTTT.

The chain combines TRBV15 with TRBJ1-6; D is uncertain. The germline gives CDR1 LNHNV, CDR2 YYDKDF (reference sequence). This CDR3 has 16 amino acids. Trimming stripped 0 bases from V and 6 bases from J, with 12 bases between. The CDR3 reads CATSRERGVTNSPLHF. CDR3 in DNA: TGTGCCACCAGCAGAGAGCGCGGGGTTACTAATTCACCCCTCCACTTT.

The chain joins TRBV28 to TRBJ2-2; TRBD2 is a possible D gene (6 bases). Germline loops: CDR1 MDHEN, CDR2 SYDVKM. This CDR3 region has 17 residues. V lost 4 bases to trimming and J lost 4 bases, with 19 bases between them. CDR3 nucleotide sequence: TGTGCCAGCAGTTCTGTCGTTTTATCCGGGAGCACCGGGGAGCTGTTTTTT. Amino acids: CASSSVVLSGSTGELFF.

V is TRBV2 and J is TRBJ2-3; D ambiguous. The CDR3 length is 13 residues. Germline assignment: CDR1 SNHLY and CDR2 FYNNEI. V dropped 5 bases and J dropped 5 bases, with 11 bases sitting between them. CDR3 sequence reads: CASSPRLGDTQYF. In DNA, the CDR3 is TGTGCCAGCAGTCCCCGTCTCGGAGATACGCAGTATTTT.

The chain has TRBV12-5 and TRBJ2-7; D ambiguous. Germline V gene lookup returns CDR1 LGHNT and CDR2 FRNRAP. This CDR3 region has 11 residues. Trimming cost V 0 bases and J 7 bases, with 4 bases left between them. CDR3 DNA: TGTGCTAGTGGTTTGGTCAGGGAGCAGTACTTC. It encodes CASGLVREQYF.